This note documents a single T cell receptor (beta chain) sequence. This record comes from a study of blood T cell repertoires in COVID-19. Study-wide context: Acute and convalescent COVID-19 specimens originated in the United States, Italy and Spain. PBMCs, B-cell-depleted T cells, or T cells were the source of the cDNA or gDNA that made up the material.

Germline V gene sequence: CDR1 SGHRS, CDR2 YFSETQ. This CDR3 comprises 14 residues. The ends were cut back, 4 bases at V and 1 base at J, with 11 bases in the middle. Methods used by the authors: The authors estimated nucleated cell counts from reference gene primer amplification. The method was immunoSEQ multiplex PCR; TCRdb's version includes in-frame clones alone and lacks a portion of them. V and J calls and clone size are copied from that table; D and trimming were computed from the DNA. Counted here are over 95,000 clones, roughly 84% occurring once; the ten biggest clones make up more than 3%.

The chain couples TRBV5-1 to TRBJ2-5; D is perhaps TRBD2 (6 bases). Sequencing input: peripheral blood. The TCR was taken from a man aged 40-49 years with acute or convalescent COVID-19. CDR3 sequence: CASSGGTPQETQYF. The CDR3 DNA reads TGCGCCAGCAGCGGCGGGACGCCCCAAGAGACCCAGTACTTC. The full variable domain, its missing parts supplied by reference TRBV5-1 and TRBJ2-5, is KAGVTQTPRYLIKTRGQQVTLSCSPISGHRSVSWYQQTPGQGLQFLFEYFSETQRNKGNFPGRFSGRQFSNSRSEMNVSTLELGDSALYLCASSGGTPQETQYFGPGTRLLVL.